This T cell receptor beta chain was captured by sequencing in a study of blood T cell repertoires in COVID-19. About the study: Samples representing acute and convalescent COVID-19 were sourced from the United States, Italy and Spain. From T cells, B-cell-depleted T cells, or PBMCs came the material, which was cDNA or gDNA.

Original analysis: Estimation of nucleated cell counts relied on the amplification of reference gene primers. Only in-frame clones appear in the TCRdb table, and some are missing; sequencing was by immunoSEQ multiplex PCR. The V and J calls and clone size are taken from that table; D and trimming were inferred from the DNA. The sample has about 120,000 clones, roughly four fifths seen once. The ends lost 2 bases at V and 7 bases at J; junction bases unmatched: 11. Germline V gene sequence: CDR1 SGHRS, CDR2 YFSETQ. The CDR3 extends over 17 amino acids. The rearrangement links TRBV5-1 to TRBJ2-2, with 10 nucleotides matching TRBD1. This TCR was recovered from a human donor in a cohort sampled during active COVID-19. Sample: peripheral blood. CDR3 nucleotide sequence: TGCGCCAGCAGCTTAGGGAGGAGACAGGGGGCCGACGGGGAGCTGTTTTTT. Its protein product is CASSLGRRQGADGELFF.